Each of the 10 T cell receptor beta chains below was sequenced from the same sample in a study of metastatic and nonmetastatic thyroid tumors. There were no patients who had received any treatment before thyroid surgery. MiXCR re-clonotyped the PCR reads for TCRdb. The table has roughly 75,000 clones, around 13% seen once; the top ten hold 7% to 10%. The sequenced material came from tumor tissue. The source is a female donor with papillary thyroid cancer or a benign thyroid nodule (not recorded which). Some clones in this sample may be carry-over from other donors' samples.

For this clone: Other DNA sequences from this sample encode an identical CDR3 as well. The chain couples TRBV11-1 to TRBJ2-2, with D perhaps matching TRBD2 (6 bases). Trimming stripped 9 bases from V and 0 bases from J, with 17 bases between. CDR1 and CDR2 from the germline V gene are SGHAT and FQDESV (reference sequence). There are 16 residues in the CDR3. This chain's CDR3 is CASPGWRGANTGELFF. CDR3 in DNA: TGTGCCAGTCCGGGTTGGAGGGGAGCGAACACCGGGGAGCTGTTTTTT.

This clone was seen more than once but under ten times. A much larger clone sits a single nucleotide away, making a read error possible. Distinct nucleotide sequences in the sample also encode this CDR3. The CDR3 loop is CASSGLLGSGTQYF. The CDR3 bases are TGCGCCAGCAGTGGCTTACTAGGTTCAGGTACGCAGTATTTT. The genes are TRBV10-2 and TRBJ2-3; maybe TRBD2 (5 bases). V lost 4 bases, J lost 8 bases, and 16 bases lay in between. There are 14 residues in the CDR3. Germline CDR1 and CDR2: WSHSY and SAAADI.

This clone was seen ten or more times. The chain joins TRBV5-1 to TRBJ2-1; perhaps TRBD2 as D (5 bases). The length of the CDR3 is 14 residues. Germline CDR1 reads SGHRS; CDR2 reads YFSETQ. The V and J ends lost 4 bases and 7 bases respectively, with 15 bases between them. The CDR3 loop is CASSPDGEMNEQFF. The DNA for the CDR3 is TGCGCCAGCAGCCCGGACGGGGAGATGAATGAGCAGTTCTTC.

This clone was seen ten or more times. V is TRBV12-5 and J is TRBJ2-1, with 11 bases fitting TRBD2. This CDR3 is built from 15 residues. CDR1 LGHNT and CDR2 FRNRAP come from the germline V gene. Trimming removed 4 bases from V and 5 bases from J; junction bases left unmatched: 4. The CDR3 here is CASGSGTSGNNEQFF. CDR3 nucleotides: TGTGCTAGTGGTTCTGGGACTAGCGGAAACAATGAGCAGTTCTTC.

This clone was observed at least ten times. The gene calls are TRBV2 and TRBJ1-2; D unclear. The CDR3 is made up of 14 amino acids. Trimming cost V 2 bases and J 6 bases, with 13 bases left between them. Per the germline V gene, CDR1 is SNHLY and CDR2 is FYNNEI. CDR3 in DNA: TGTGCCAGCAGTGAACTGGCTGATAGTGATGGCTACACCTTC. Amino acids: CASSELADSDGYTF.

At least ten counts were recorded for this clone. The chain carries TRBV27 and TRBJ2-2; 10 nucleotides agree with TRBD2. CDR3 length: 15 amino acids. V was pared by 4 bases and J by 9 bases, with 8 bases of the junction left unmatched. Looked up from germline, CDR1 is MNHEY and CDR2 is SMNVEV (reference sequence). CDR3 protein: CASSYLAGALRELFF. The CDR3 DNA is TGTGCCAGCAGTTATCTAGCGGGAGCTCTCCGGGAGCTGTTTTTT.

This clone was seen ten or more times. The chain joins TRBV5-1 to TRBJ1-2; a possible D gene is TRBD1 (5 bases). CDR1 and CDR2 from the germline V gene are SGHRS and YFSETQ. The CDR3 length is 14 residues. V lost 4 bases and J 8 bases, leaving 18 bases between the germline ends. CDR3 coding DNA: TGCGCCAGCAGCGCCAGGGCTAGCATGGAGGGCTACACCTTC. Amino acid sequence: CASSARASMEGYTF.

This clone was observed at least ten times. A much larger clonotype is one base distant, so this may be a read error. The V and J genes are TRBV5-1 and TRBJ2-7; D gene uncertain. The CDR3 extends over 13 amino acids. Deletions cut 0 bases from V and 0 bases from J, with 4 bases between. CDR1 is SGHRS and CDR2 is YFSETQ in the germline V gene. CDR3 amino acids: CASSLDNSYEQYF. The CDR3 nucleotides are TGCGCCAGCAGCTTGGACAACTCCTACGAGCAGTACTTC.

The chain links TRBV11-2 to TRBJ2-7, with D perhaps being TRBD1 or TRBD2 (5 bases each). Looked up from germline, CDR1 is SGHAT and CDR2 is FQNNGV. The CDR3 runs to 15 residues. Trimming left V 6 bases short and J 2 bases short, with 17 bases between. CDR3 bases: TGTGCCAGCAGATTCGGGACCAAAGGGCCCTACGAGCAGTACTTC. This codes for CASRFGTKGPYEQYF. Drawing the rest from reference TRBV11-2 and TRBJ2-7, the complete variable domain is EAGVAQSPRYKIIEKRQSVAFWCNPISGHATLYWYQQILGQGPKLLIQFQNNGVVDDSQLPKDRFSAERLKGVDSTLKIQPAKLEDSAVYLCASRFGTKGPYEQYFGPGTRLTVT.

A remark on this clone: As the CDR3 is not closed by the conserved phenylalanine or tryptophan, this likely results from a read error. The chain combines TRBV27 with TRBJ1-6, with no clear D. Germline V gives CDR1 MNHEY, CDR2 SMNVEV (reference sequence). With 4 bases removed from V and 9 bases from J, the gap between germline ends came to 13 bases. CDR3 length: 14 residues. CDR3 nucleotide sequence: TGTGCCAGCAGTTCGACATGGTGGGGTTCACCCCTCCACCTT. Its translation: CASSSTWWGSPLHL.